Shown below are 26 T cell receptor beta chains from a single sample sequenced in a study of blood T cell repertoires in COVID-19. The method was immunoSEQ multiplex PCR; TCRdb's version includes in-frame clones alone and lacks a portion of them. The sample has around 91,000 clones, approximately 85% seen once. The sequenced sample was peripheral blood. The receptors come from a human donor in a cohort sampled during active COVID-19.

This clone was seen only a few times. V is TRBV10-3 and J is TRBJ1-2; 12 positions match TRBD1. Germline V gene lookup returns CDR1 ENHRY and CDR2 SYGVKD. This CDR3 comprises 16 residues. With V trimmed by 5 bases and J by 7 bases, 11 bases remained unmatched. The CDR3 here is CAISSPRGTGGGGYTF. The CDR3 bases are TGTGCCATCAGTTCCCCCCGCGGGACAGGGGGCGGTGGCTACACCTTC.

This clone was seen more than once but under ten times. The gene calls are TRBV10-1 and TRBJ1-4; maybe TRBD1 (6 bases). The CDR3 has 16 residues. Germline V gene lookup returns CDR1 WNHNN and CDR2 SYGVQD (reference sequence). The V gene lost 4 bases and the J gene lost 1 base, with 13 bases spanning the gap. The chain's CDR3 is CASSGTATQTNEKLFF. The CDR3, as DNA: TGCGCCAGCAGTGGGACAGCCACTCAAACTAATGAAAAACTGTTTTTT.

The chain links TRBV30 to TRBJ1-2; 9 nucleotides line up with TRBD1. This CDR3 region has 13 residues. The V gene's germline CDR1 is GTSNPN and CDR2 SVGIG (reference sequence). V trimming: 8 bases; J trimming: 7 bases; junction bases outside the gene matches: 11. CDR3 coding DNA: TGTGCCGGCCGTATTACAGGGGGCAGTGGCTACACCTTC. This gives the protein CAGRITGGSGYTF.

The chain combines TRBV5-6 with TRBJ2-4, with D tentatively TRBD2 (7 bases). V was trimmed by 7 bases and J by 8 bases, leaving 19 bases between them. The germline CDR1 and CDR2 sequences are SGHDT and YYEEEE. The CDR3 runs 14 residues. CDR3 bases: TGTGCCAGCCACTCGGTAGGGGGGGAGGACATTCAGTACTTC. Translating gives CASHSVGGEDIQYF.

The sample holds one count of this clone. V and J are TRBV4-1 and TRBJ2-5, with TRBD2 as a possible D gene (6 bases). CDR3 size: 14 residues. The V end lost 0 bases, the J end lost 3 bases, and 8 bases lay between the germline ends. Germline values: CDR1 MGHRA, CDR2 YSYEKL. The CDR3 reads CASSQDPSEETQYF. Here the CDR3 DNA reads TGCGCCAGCAGCCAAGACCCTAGCGAAGAGACCCAGTACTTC.

The CDR3 is CASSRGQGNEKLFF. As DNA, the CDR3 is TGTGCCAGCAGCCGGGGACAGGGTAATGAAAAACTGTTTTTT. The J gene is TRBJ1-4, the V gene TRBV4-2, with TRBD1 matching 9 bases. In germline, CDR1 is LGHNA, CDR2 YNFKEQ. The CDR3 consists of 14 residues. V was pared by 4 bases and J by 4 bases, with 1 base of the junction left unmatched.

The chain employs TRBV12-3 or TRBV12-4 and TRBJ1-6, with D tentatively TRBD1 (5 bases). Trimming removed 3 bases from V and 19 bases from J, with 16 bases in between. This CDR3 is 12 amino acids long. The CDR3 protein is CASSLQGNNYHF. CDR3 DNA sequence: TGTGCCAGCAGTTTGCAGGGCAATAACTATCACTTT.

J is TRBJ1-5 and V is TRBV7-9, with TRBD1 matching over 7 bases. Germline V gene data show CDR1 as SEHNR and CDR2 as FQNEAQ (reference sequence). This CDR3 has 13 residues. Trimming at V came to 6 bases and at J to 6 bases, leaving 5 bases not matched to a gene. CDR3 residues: CASSPTGVQPQHF. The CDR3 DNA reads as TGTGCCAGCAGTCCCACAGGGGTTCAGCCCCAGCATTTT.

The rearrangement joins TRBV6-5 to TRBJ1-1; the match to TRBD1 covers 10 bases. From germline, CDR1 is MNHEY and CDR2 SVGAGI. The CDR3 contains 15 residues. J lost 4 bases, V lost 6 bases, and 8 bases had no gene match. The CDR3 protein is CASRPSGTGATEAFF. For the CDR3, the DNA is TGTGCCAGCAGGCCCTCCGGGACAGGGGCCACTGAAGCTTTCTTT.

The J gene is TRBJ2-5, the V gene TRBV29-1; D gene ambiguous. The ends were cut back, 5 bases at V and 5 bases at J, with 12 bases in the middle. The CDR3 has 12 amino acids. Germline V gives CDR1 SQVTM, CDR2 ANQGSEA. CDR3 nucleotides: TGCAGCGTTCTGGCAGGAACGGAGACCCAGTACTTC. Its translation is CSVLAGTETQYF.

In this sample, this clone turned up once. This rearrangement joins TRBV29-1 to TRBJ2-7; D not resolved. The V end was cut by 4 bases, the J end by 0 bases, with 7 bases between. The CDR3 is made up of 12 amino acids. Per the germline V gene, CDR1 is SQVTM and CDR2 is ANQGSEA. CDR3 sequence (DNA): TGCAGCGTTGGGGCCAACTCCTACGAGCAGTACTTC. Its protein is CSVGANSYEQYF.

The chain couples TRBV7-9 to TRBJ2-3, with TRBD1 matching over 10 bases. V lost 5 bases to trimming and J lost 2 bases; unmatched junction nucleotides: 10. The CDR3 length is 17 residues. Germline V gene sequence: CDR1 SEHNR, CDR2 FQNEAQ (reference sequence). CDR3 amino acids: CASSNPGTGADTDTQYF. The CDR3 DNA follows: TGTGCCAGCAGCAACCCCGGGACAGGGGCCGACACAGATACGCAGTATTTT. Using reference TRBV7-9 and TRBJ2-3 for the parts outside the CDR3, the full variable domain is DTGVSQNPRHKITKRGQNVTFRCDPISEHNRLYWYRQTLGQGPEFLTYFQNEAQLEKSRLLSDRFSAERPKGSFSTLEIQRTEQGDSAMYLCASSNPGTGADTDTQYFGPGTRLTVL.

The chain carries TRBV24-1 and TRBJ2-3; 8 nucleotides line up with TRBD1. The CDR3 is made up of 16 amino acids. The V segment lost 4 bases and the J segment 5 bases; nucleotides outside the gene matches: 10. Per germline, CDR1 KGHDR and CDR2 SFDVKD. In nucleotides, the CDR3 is TGTGCCACCAGTGACTACCGACAGGGGCCGGGAGATACGCAGTATTTT. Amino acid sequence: CATSDYRQGPGDTQYF.

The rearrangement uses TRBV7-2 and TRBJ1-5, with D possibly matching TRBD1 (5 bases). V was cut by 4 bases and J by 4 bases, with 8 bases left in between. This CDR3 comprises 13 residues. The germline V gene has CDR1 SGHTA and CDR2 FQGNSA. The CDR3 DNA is TGTGCCAGCAGCTCGACAGTGAATCAGCCCCAGCATTTT. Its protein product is CASSSTVNQPQHF.

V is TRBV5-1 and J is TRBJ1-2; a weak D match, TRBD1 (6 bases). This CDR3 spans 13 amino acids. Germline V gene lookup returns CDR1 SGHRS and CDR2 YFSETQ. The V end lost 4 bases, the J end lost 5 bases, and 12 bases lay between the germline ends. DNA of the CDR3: TGCGCCAGCAGCGTACAGGGTGGTTATGGCTACACCTTC. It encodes CASSVQGGYGYTF.

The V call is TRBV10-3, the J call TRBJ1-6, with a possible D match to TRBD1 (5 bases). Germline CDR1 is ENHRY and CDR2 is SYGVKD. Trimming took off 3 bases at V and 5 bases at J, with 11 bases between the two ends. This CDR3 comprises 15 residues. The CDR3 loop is CAISEGAEDNSPLHF. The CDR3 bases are TGTGCCATCAGTGAAGGGGCAGAGGATAATTCACCCCTCCACTTT.

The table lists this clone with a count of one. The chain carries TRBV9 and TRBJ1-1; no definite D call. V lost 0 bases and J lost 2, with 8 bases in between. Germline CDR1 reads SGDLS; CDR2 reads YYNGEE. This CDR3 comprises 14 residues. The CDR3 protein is CASSVGPGNTEAFF. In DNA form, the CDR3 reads TGTGCCAGCAGCGTAGGGCCGGGTAACACTGAAGCTTTCTTT.

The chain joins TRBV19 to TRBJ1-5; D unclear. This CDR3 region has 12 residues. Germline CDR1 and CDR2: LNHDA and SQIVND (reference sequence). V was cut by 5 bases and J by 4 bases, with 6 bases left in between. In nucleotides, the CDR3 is TGTGCCAGTAGTCCGGTTAATCAGCCCCAGCATTTT. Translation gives CASSPVNQPQHF.

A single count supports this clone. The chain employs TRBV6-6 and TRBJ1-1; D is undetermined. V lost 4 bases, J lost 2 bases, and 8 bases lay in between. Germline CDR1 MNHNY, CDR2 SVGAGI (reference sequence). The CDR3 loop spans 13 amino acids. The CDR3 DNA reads TGTGCCAGCAGTTTTACAGTCAACACTGAAGCTTTCTTT. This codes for CASSFTVNTEAFF.

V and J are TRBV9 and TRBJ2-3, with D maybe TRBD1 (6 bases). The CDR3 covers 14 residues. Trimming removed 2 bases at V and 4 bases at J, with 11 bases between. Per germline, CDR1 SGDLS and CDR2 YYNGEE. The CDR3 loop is CASSVWTESDTQYF. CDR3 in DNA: TGTGCCAGCAGCGTTTGGACAGAGTCAGATACGCAGTATTTT.

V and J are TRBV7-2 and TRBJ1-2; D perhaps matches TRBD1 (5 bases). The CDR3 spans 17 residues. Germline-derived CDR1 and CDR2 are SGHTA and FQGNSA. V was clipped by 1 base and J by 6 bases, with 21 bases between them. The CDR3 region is CASSLDIGRVERDGYTF. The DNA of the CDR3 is TGTGCCAGCAGCTTAGACATCGGCAGGGTGGAAAGAGATGGCTACACCTTC.

The CDR3 spells CATSDPVTHTQYF. The CDR3, as DNA: TGTGCCACCAGTGATCCCGTGACTCATACGCAGTATTTT. This chain joins TRBV24-1 and TRBJ2-3; D uncertain. This CDR3 is built from 13 residues. Germline V gene sequence: CDR1 KGHDR, CDR2 SFDVKD. Trimming stripped 3 bases from V and 7 bases from J, with 10 bases between.

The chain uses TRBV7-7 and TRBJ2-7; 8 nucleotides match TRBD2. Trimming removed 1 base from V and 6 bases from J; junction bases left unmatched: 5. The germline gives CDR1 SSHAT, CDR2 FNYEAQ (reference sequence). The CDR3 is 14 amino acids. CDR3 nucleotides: TGTGCCAGCAGCTTAGGGGGACTAGTCGCCGAGCAGTACTTC. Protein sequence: CASSLGGLVAEQYF.

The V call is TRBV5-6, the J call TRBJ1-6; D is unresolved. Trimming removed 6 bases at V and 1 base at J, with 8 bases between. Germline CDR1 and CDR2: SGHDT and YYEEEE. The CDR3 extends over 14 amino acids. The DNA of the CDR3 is TGTGCCAGCAATTCCGGGTCCTATAATTCACCCCTCCACTTT. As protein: CASNSGSYNSPLHF.

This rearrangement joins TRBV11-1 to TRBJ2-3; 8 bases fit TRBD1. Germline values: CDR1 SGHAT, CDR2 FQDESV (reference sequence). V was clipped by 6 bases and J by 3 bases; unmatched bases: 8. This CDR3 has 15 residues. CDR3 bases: TGTGCCAGCAGTCGCCAGGGGGCTGGTACAGATACGCAGTATTTT. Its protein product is CASSRQGAGTDTQYF.

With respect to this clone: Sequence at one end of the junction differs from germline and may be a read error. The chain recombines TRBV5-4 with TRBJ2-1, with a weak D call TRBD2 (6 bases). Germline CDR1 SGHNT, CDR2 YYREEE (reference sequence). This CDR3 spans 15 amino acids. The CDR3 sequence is CASTLRGANYNEQFF. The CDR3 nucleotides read TGTGCCAGCACCTTGCGGGGAGCAAACTACAATGAGCAGTTCTTC.